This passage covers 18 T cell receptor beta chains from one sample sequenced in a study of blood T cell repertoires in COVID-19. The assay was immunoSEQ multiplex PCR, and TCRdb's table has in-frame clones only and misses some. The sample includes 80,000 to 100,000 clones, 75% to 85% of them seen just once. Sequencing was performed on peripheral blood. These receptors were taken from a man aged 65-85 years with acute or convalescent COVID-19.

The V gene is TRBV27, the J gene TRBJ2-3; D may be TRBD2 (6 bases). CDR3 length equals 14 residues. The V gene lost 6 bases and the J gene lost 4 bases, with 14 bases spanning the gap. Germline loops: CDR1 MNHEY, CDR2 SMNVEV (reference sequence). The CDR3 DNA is TGTGCCAGCAGGACGCTCGGGAGCCCAGATACGCAGTATTTT. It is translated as CASRTLGSPDTQYF.

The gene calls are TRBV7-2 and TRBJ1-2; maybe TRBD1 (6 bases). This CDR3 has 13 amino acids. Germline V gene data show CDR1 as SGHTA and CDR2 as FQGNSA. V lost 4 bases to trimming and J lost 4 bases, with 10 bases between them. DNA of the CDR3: TGTGCCAGCAGCTCCGGGACATCCTATGGCTACACCTTC. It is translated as CASSSGTSYGYTF. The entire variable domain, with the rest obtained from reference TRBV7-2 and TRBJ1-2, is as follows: GAGVSQSPSNKVTEKGKDVELRCDPISGHTALYWYRQSLGQGLEFLIYFQGNSAPDKSGLPSDRFSAERTGGSVSTLTIQRTQQEDSAVYLCASSSGTSYGYTFGSGTRLTVV.

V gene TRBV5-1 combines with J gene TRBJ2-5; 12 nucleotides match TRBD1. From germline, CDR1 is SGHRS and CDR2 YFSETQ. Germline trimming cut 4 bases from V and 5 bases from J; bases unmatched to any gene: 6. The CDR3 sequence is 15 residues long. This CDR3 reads CASSRGTGGFETQYF. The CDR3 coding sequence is TGCGCCAGCAGCAGAGGGACAGGGGGCTTCGAGACCCAGTACTTC.

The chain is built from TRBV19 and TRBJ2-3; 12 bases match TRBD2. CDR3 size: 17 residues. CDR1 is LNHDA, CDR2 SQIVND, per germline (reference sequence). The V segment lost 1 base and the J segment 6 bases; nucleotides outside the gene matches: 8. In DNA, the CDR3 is TGTGCCAGTAGTATAGGACTAGCGGGAGATATTTGGGATACGCAGTATTTT. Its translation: CASSIGLAGDIWDTQYF.

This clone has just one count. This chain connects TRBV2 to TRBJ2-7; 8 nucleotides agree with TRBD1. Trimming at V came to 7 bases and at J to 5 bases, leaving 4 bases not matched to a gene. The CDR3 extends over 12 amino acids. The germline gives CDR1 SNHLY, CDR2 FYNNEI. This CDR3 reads CASMATGDEQYF. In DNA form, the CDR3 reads TGTGCCAGCATGGCGACAGGGGACGAGCAGTACTTC.

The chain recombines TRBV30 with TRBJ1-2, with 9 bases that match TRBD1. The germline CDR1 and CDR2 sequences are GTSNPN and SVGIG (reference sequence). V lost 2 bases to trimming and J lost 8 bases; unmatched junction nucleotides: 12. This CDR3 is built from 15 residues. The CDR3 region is CAWSPILRDREGYTF. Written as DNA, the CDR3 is TGTGCCTGGAGTCCTATCCTCCGGGACAGGGAAGGCTACACCTTC.

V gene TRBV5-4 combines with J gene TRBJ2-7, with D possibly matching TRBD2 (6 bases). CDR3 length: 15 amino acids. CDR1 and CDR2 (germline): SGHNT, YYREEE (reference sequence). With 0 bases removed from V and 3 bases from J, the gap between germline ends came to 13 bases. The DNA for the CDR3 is TGTGCCAGCAGCTTGGGAGTAGCGGAGAACTACGAGCAGTACTTC. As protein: CASSLGVAENYEQYF.

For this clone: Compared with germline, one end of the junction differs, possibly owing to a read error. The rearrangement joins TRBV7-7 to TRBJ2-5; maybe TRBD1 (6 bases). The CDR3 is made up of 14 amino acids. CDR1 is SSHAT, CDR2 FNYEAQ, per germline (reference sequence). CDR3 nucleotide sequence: TGTGCTAGCAGCCCACAGGGATACCAAGAGACCCAGTACTTC. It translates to CASSPQGYQETQYF.

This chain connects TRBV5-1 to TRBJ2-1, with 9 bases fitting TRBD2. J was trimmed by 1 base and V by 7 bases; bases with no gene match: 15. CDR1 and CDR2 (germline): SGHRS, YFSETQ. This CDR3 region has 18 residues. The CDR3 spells CASALNTGTSSSYNEQFF. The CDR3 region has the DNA TGCGCCAGCGCCTTAAACACCGGGACTAGCTCTTCCTACAATGAGCAGTTCTTC.

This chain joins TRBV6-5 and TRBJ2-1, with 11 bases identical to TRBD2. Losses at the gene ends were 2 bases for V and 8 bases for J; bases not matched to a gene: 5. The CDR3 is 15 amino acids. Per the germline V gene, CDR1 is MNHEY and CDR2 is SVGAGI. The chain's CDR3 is CASSYTSGRKYEQFF. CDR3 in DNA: TGTGCCAGCAGTTACACTAGCGGGAGAAAGTATGAGCAGTTCTTC.

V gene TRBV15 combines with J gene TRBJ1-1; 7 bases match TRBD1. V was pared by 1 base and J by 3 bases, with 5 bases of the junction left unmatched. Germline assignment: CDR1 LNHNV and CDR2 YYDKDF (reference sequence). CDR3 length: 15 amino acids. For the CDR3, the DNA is TGTGCCACCAGCAGAGCCCCCGGGACAGACACTGAAGCTTTCTTT. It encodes CATSRAPGTDTEAFF.

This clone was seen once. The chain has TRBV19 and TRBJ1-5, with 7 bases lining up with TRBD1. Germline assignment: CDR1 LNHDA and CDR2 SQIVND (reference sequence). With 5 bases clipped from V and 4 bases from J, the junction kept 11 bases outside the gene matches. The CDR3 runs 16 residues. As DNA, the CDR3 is TGTGCCAGTAGTCCGCTGCCAGGGGGAAGGAATCAGCCCCAGCATTTT. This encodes CASSPLPGGRNQPQHF. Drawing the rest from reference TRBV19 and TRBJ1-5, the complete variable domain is DGGITQSPKYLFRKEGQNVTLSCEQNLNHDAMYWYRQDPGQGLRLIYYSQIVNDFQKGDIAEGYSVSREKKESFPLTVTSAQKNPTAFYLCASSPLPGGRNQPQHFGDGTRLSIL.

The CDR3 loop is CASSTGLAGDLETQYF. The CDR3 nucleotides read TGTGCCAGCAGCACCGGACTAGCGGGAGATTTGGAGACCCAGTACTTC. The rearrangement joins TRBV7-2 to TRBJ2-5, with 13 positions matching TRBD2. The CDR3 runs 16 residues. The ends lost 5 bases at V and 5 bases at J; junction bases unmatched: 8. Germline V gives CDR1 SGHTA, CDR2 FQGNSA.

CDR3 DNA sequence: TGTGCCAGCAGTCATCGCGGACAGGGGACGTGGGGCGGGGAGCTGTTTTTT. Residues: CASSHRGQGTWGGELFF. The V and J genes are TRBV27 and TRBJ2-2; TRBD1 matches at 9 bases. V lost 5 bases to trimming and J lost 7 bases; unmatched junction nucleotides: 14. The CDR3 has 17 amino acids. The germline CDR1 and CDR2 sequences are MNHEY and SMNVEV (reference sequence).

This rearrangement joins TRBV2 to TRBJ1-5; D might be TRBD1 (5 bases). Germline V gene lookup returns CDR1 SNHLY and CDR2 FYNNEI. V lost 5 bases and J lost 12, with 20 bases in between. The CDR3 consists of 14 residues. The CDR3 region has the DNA TGTGCCAGCAGTTTTGCAGGGCGGGAGATGCTCCAGCATTTT. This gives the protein CASSFAGREMLQHF.

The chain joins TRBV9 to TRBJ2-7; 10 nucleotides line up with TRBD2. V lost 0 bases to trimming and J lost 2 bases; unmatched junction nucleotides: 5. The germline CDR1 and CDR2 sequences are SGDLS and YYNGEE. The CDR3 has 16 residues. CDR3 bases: TGTGCCAGCAGCGTAGCGGGACTAGCGTCAGCCTACGAGCAGTACTTC. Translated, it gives CASSVAGLASAYEQYF.

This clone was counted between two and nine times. The DNA of the CDR3 is TGTGCCAGCAGCCTGAGGGCCTACGAGCAGTACTTC. This gives the protein CASSLRAYEQYF. V gene TRBV5-4 combines with J gene TRBJ2-7, with D possibly matching TRBD2 (5 bases). V shed 4 bases and J shed 2 bases, with 7 bases lying between them. In germline, CDR1 is SGHNT, CDR2 YYREEE (reference sequence). The length of the CDR3 is 12 residues.

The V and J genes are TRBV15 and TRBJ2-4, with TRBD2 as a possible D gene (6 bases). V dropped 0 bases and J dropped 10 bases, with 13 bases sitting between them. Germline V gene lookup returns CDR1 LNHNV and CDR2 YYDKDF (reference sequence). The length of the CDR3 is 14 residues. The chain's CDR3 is CATSRDSGTSIQYF. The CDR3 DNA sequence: TGTGCCACCAGCAGAGATTCCGGGACTTCAATTCAGTACTTC.